What follows describes a single T cell receptor (beta chain). Its specificity is not known. An end of the junction does not agree with germline; a read error may underlie this. The sample belongs to a study of early T cells in non-severe SARS-CoV-2 infection. On the study more broadly: The study sequenced bulk RNA from unsorted whole blood, with chains unpaired. Findings and caveats of the study: There was a bias toward anti-spike CD8 responses in VDJdb matching, which missed private and CD4 specificities.

Per the germline V gene, CDR1 is MNHEY and CDR2 is SVGEGT. The CDR3 covers 12 residues. Individual cDNA molecules each received unique molecular identifiers attached to them. Each CDR3 protein gets one entry after TCRdb re-called the 5' RACE reads with MiXCR. The sample lists around 80,000 distinct CDR3 sequences, roughly 12% occurring once. Sequenced material: whole blood. The clonotype was recovered from an adult who was a healthcare worker with PCR-confirmed SARS-CoV-2 infection or an uninfected control (not recorded which). V is TRBV6-2 or TRBV6-3 and J is TRBJ2-7; unclear D gene. CDR3 protein: CASSYGYYGQYF. For the CDR3, the DNA is TGTGCCAGCAGTTACGGCTACTACGGGCAGTACTTC.